The 26 T cell receptor beta chains listed next were all sequenced from one sample in a study of blood T cell repertoires in COVID-19. Clones were read by immunoSEQ multiplex PCR, and TCRdb kept only the in-frame ones, dropping some. Here the sample spans about 180,000 clones, about three quarters being singletons. Material for sequencing was peripheral blood. Receptors were obtained from a woman of 80 years or more with COVID-19, enrolled during active disease.

The chain has TRBV7-8 and TRBJ2-1, with 9 nucleotides matching TRBD2. Looked up from germline, CDR1 is SGHVS and CDR2 is FQNEAQ. Trimming took 2 bases from V and 5 from J; bases not matched to a gene: 7. The CDR3 length is 16 residues. CDR3 region: CASSLRSGRTNNEQFF. CDR3 bases: TGTGCCAGCAGCTTAAGGAGCGGGAGGACCAACAATGAGCAGTTCTTC. Full variable domain (remainder filled in from reference TRBV7-8 and TRBJ2-1): GAGVSQSPRYKVAKRGQDVALRCDPISGHVSLFWYQQALGQGPEFLTYFQNEAQLDKSGLPSDRFFAERPEGSVSTLKIQRTQQEDSAVYLCASSLRSGRTNNEQFFGPGTRLTVL.

The chain links TRBV4-1 to TRBJ2-5; 9 bases are a match to TRBD1. Germline V gene sequence: CDR1 MGHRA, CDR2 YSYEKL. The trim removed 0 bases at V and 5 bases at J, leaving 7 bases unmatched. CDR3 length equals 16 residues. In DNA form, the CDR3 reads TGCGCCAGCAGCCAAGACCCGACAGGGGGTCGGGAGACCCAGTACTTC. This encodes CASSQDPTGGRETQYF.

The V call is TRBV6-4, the J call TRBJ2-3, with 14 bases identical to TRBD2. The CDR3 runs 19 residues. Trimming cost V 7 bases and J 1 base; bases outside gene matches: 13. Germline V CDR1 and CDR2: MRHNA, SNTAGT. The CDR3 region has the DNA TGTGCCAGCACACCTCGGGAGGGGACTAGCGGGAGAGGCACAGATACGCAGTATTTT. Translation: CASTPREGTSGRGTDTQYF.

This clone was seen once. The chain has TRBV5-8 and TRBJ2-7; maybe TRBD2 (5 bases). The CDR3 totals 14 residues. V shed 4 bases and J shed 4 bases, with 15 bases lying between them. Per germline, CDR1 SGHTS and CDR2 YDEGEE. The CDR3 bases are TGTGCCAGCAGCCCGAGGGAGTGGGCGTACGAGCAGTACTTC. This encodes CASSPREWAYEQYF.

The chain carries TRBV14 and TRBJ2-7, with TRBD2 matching 9 bases. CDR3 length equals 15 residues. V trimming: 4 bases; J trimming: 3 bases; junction bases outside the gene matches: 7. Per the germline V gene, CDR1 is SGHDN and CDR2 is FVKESK. CDR3: CASSPNPSGIYEQYF. The CDR3 bases are TGTGCCAGCAGCCCTAACCCTAGCGGGATCTACGAGCAGTACTTC.

The rearrangement joins TRBV25-1 to TRBJ2-1; 11 nucleotides line up with TRBD2. V trimming: 1 base; J trimming: 7 bases; junction bases outside the gene matches: 6. CDR3 length: 16 amino acids. Germline V gives CDR1 MGHDK, CDR2 SYGVNS. Written as DNA, the CDR3 is TGTGCCAGCAGTGAATGGGAACTAGCGGGAGTGAATGAGCAGTTCTTC. Protein sequence: CASSEWELAGVNEQFF.

V usage is TRBV20-1 and J usage is TRBJ1-4; D is uncertain. The CDR3 runs 11 residues. V lost 5 bases and J 8 bases, leaving 9 bases between the germline ends. Germline V lookup: CDR1 DFQATT, CDR2 SNEGSKA (reference sequence). CDR3 amino acids: CSAGRGEKLFF. Written as DNA, the CDR3 is TGCAGTGCTGGTCGAGGGGAAAAACTGTTTTTT.

In this sample, this clone turned up a few times. The chain is built from TRBV7-9 and TRBJ2-7; D uncertain. This CDR3 contains 14 residues. V was clipped by 1 base and J by 2 bases, with 9 bases between them. Germline loops: CDR1 SEHNR, CDR2 FQNEAQ (reference sequence). In nucleotides, the CDR3 is TGTGCCAGCAGCTTAGTCACAGTCCCCTACGAGCAGTACTTC. This encodes CASSLVTVPYEQYF.

The V call is TRBV4-3, the J call TRBJ2-1; weak D call: TRBD1 (5 bases). This CDR3 has 15 residues. Germline CDR1 LGHNA, CDR2 YSLEER. Trimming took off 0 bases at V and 8 bases at J, with 14 bases between the two ends. Here the CDR3 reads CASSQDLGAFDEQFF. The CDR3 bases are TGCGCCAGCAGCCAAGATCTTGGGGCGTTCGATGAGCAGTTCTTC.

The genes are TRBV15 and TRBJ1-1, with 11 bases that match TRBD1. CDR1 is LNHNV, CDR2 YYDKDF, per germline (reference sequence). The J segment lost 4 bases and the V segment lost 6 bases, leaving 4 bases of the junction unmatched. CDR3 size: 14 residues. CDR3 coding DNA: TGTGCCACCAGGGGGGACAGGGGGAGCACTGAAGCTTTCTTT. It is translated as CATRGDRGSTEAFF.

This clone appeared a few times. The chain joins TRBV29-1 to TRBJ2-1; no definite D call. The CDR3 is 13 amino acids. Germline CDR1 is SQVTM and CDR2 is ANQGSEA. Trimming removed 4 bases at V and 5 bases at J, with 12 bases between. In DNA, the CDR3 is TGCAGCGTTGTCCAGGCACCTAACAATGAGCAGTTCTTC. As protein: CSVVQAPNNEQFF.

The chain couples TRBV18 to TRBJ2-7, with 8 bases aligning to TRBD1. The CDR3 contains 13 residues. The germline V gene has CDR1 KGHSH and CDR2 LQKENI. The V gene end was trimmed by 4 bases and the J gene end by 5 bases; junction bases not matched to a gene: 4. This CDR3 reads CASSRDRTNEQYF. The CDR3 DNA reads TGTGCCAGCTCACGGGACAGGACCAACGAGCAGTACTTC.

The chain has TRBV2 and TRBJ2-1; D gene unclear. The V end lost 4 bases, the J end lost 2 bases, and 9 bases lay between the germline ends. Germline V lookup: CDR1 SNHLY, CDR2 FYNNEI. There are 14 residues in the CDR3. In nucleotides, the CDR3 is TGTGCCAGCAGTGTGTGGCCAGCCTACAATGAGCAGTTCTTC. Amino acid sequence: CASSVWPAYNEQFF.

V gene TRBV4-2 combines with J gene TRBJ2-5; 9 bases agree with TRBD2. CDR3 size: 14 residues. With 6 bases clipped from V and 5 bases from J, the junction kept 7 bases outside the gene matches. Looked up from germline, CDR1 is LGHNA and CDR2 is YNFKEQ. DNA for the CDR3: TGTGCCAGCAGTCGAGCGGGGGGAGGGGAGACCCAGTACTTC. Its protein is CASSRAGGGETQYF.

The chain carries TRBV30 and TRBJ1-5, with D maybe TRBD1 (5 bases). From germline, CDR1 is GTSNPN and CDR2 SVGIG (reference sequence). Trimming removed 2 bases from V and 0 bases from J, with 8 bases in between. This CDR3 contains 14 residues. CDR3 bases: TGTGCCTGGAGTAAGGGGTTTAGCAATCAGCCCCAGCATTTT. Its protein product is CAWSKGFSNQPQHF.

The V and J genes are TRBV5-4 and TRBJ2-7; D might be TRBD2 (6 bases). Per germline, CDR1 SGHNT and CDR2 YYREEE (reference sequence). Trimming removed 0 bases at V and 4 bases at J, with 14 bases between. The CDR3 is 15 amino acids. The DNA of the CDR3 is TGTGCCAGCAGCTTGGCGTCCACAGGACTATACGAGCAGTACTTC. Translated, it gives CASSLASTGLYEQYF.

The chain is built from TRBV18 and TRBJ2-7, with a tentative D call TRBD2 (5 bases). Trimming removed 1 base at V and 0 bases at J, with 10 bases between. Germline V gene sequence: CDR1 KGHSH, CDR2 LQKENI. The length of the CDR3 is 15 residues. The CDR3 reads CASSPRTGSSYEQYF. For the CDR3, the DNA is TGTGCCAGCTCACCACGGACGGGGAGCTCCTACGAGCAGTACTTC.

V gene TRBV28 combines with J gene TRBJ1-3; 10 nucleotides line up with TRBD1. The CDR3 covers 15 residues. Germline V lookup: CDR1 MDHEN, CDR2 SYDVKM. The V segment lost 4 bases and the J segment 8 bases; nucleotides outside the gene matches: 8. The CDR3 DNA reads as TGTGCCAGCAGTTCGCGACAGGGGGCTGGGGACACCATATATTTT. This sequence encodes CASSSRQGAGDTIYF.

The J gene is TRBJ1-2, the V gene TRBV7-8; D is unclear. The CDR3 extends over 15 amino acids. Per the germline V gene, CDR1 is SGHVS and CDR2 is FQNEAQ. V was pared by 1 base and J by 0 bases, with 9 bases between. CDR3 sequence: CASSLGFEANYGYTF. CDR3 bases: TGTGCCAGCAGCTTAGGATTCGAGGCTAACTATGGCTACACCTTC.

This chain links TRBV2 with TRBJ1-2, with no clear D. The V end was cut by 6 bases, the J end by 7 bases, with 18 bases between. The germline V gene encodes CDR1 SNHLY and CDR2 FYNNEI. This CDR3 has 14 amino acids. The CDR3, as DNA: TGTGCCAGCAGCCGAGGCGCTACCTTCGGTGGCTACACCTTC. Translation: CASSRGATFGGYTF.

The chain links TRBV19 to TRBJ2-2; 8 bases agree with TRBD2. With V trimmed by 1 base and J by 4 bases, 5 bases remained unmatched. Germline V gives CDR1 LNHDA, CDR2 SQIVND (reference sequence). This CDR3 has 16 amino acids. The CDR3 DNA is TGTGCCAGTAGTATAGTGAGCGGGAGCACCACCGGGGAGCTGTTTTTT. It yields the protein CASSIVSGSTTGELFF. Full variable domain (missing parts from reference TRBV19 and TRBJ2-2): DGGITQSPKYLFRKEGQNVTLSCEQNLNHDAMYWYRQDPGQGLRLIYYSQIVNDFQKGDIAEGYSVSREKKESFPLTVTSAQKNPTAFYLCASSIVSGSTTGELFFGEGSRLTVL.

This chain links TRBV7-6 with TRBJ2-2, with 10 bases that match TRBD1. Germline V lookup: CDR1 SGHVS, CDR2 FNYEAQ. The CDR3 runs 16 residues. The trim removed 5 bases at V and 5 bases at J, leaving 8 bases unmatched. The CDR3 DNA sequence: TGTGCCAGCAGCGCCTCCGGGACAGGGGTTACCGGGGAGCTGTTTTTT. Amino acids: CASSASGTGVTGELFF. Full variable domain (outside the CDR3, taken from reference TRBV7-6 and TRBJ2-2): GAGVSQSPRYKVTKRGQDVALRCDPISGHVSLYWYRQALGQGPEFLTYFNYEAQQDKSGLPNDRFSAERPEGSISTLTIQRTEQRDSAMYRCASSASGTGVTGELFFGEGSRLTVL.

The V call is TRBV6-5, the J call TRBJ1-2; no clear D gene. In germline, CDR1 is MNHEY, CDR2 SVGAGI. V was pared by 7 bases and J by 2 bases, with 14 bases between. This CDR3 contains 14 residues. CDR3: CASNPFGANYGYTF. The CDR3 region has the DNA TGTGCCAGCAATCCTTTTGGAGCAAACTATGGCTACACCTTC.

This clone was picked up a small number of times. The chain employs TRBV19 and TRBJ1-5, with 7 positions matching TRBD1. The J segment lost 4 bases and the V segment lost 4 bases, leaving 13 bases of the junction unmatched. Germline lookup yields CDR1 LNHDA and CDR2 SQIVND (reference sequence). The CDR3 contains 17 residues. In nucleotides, the CDR3 is TGTGCCAGTAGTAGAAGACCCGCCGGGGGACAGAATCAGCCCCAGCATTTT. This codes for CASSRRPAGGQNQPQHF.

V usage is TRBV6-7 and J usage is TRBJ1-5; no firm D call. TRBV6-7 is given ORF status, its function remaining uncertain. V lost 1 base to trimming and J lost 1 base, with 11 bases between them. This CDR3 comprises 16 residues. The CDR3 DNA sequence: TGTGCCAGCAGTTACTGGAAGCAGGTAAGCAATCAGCCCCAGCATTTT. It codes for CASSYWKQVSNQPQHF.

This clone was observed once. V and J are TRBV7-8 and TRBJ2-1; 14 bases align to TRBD2. Unmatched junction bases numbered 15, after V lost 5 bases and J lost 0 bases. The germline V gene has CDR1 SGHVS and CDR2 FQNEAQ. The CDR3 consists of 21 residues. This chain's CDR3 is CASSQPSSTSGRASSYNEQFF. The DNA of the CDR3 is TGTGCCAGCAGCCAACCATCCTCGACTAGCGGGAGGGCTAGCTCCTACAATGAGCAGTTCTTC.